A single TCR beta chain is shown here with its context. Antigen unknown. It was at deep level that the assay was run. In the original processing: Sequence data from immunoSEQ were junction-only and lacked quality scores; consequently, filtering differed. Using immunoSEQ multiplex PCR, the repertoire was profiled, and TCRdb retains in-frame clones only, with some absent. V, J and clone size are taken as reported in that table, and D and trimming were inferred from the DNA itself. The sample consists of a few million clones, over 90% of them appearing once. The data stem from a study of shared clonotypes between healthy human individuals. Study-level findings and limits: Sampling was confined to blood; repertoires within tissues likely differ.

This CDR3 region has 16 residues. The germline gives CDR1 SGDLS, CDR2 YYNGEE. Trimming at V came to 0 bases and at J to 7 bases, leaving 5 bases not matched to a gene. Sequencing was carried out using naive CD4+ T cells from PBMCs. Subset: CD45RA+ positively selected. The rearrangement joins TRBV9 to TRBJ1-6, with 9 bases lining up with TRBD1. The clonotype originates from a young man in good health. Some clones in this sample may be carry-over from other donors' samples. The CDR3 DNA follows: TGTGCCAGCAGCGTAGACGGGACAGGGATCAATTCACCCCTCCACTTT. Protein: CASSVDGTGINSPLHF. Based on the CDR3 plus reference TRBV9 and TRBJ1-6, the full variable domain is DSGVTQTPKHLITATGQRVTLRCSPRSGDLSVYWYQQSLDQGLQFLIQYYNGEERAKGNILERFSAQQFPDLHSELNLSSLELGDSALYFCASSVDGTGINSPLHFGNGTRLTVT.